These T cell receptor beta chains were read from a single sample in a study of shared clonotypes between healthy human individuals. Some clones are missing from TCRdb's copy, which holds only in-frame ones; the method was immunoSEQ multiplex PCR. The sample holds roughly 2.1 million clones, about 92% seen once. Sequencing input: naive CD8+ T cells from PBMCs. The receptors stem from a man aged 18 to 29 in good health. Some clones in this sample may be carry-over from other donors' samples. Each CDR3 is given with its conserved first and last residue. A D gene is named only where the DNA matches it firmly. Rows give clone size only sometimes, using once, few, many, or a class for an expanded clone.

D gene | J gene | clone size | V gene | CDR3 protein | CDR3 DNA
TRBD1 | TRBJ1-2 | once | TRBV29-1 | CSVGQKDRVDYGYTF | TGCAGCGTTGGCCAAAAGGACAGGGTTGACTATGGCTACACCTTC
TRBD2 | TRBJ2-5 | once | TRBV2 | CASRRGLSGGYQETQYF | TGTGCCAGCAGGAGGGGACTAAGCGGGGGCTACCAAGAGACCCAGTACTTC
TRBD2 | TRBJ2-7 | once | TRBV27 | CASRTSGRFNEQYF | TGTGCCAGCAGAACTAGCGGGAGGTTCAACGAGCAGTACTTC
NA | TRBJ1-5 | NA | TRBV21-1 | CASSKELGRHSRARCNQPQHF | TGTGCCAGCAGCAAAGAACTAGGGCGGCATTCCCGAGCGAGGTGCAATCAGCCCCAGCATTTT
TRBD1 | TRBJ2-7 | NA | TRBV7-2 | CASSQYGTGPYEQYF | TGTGCCAGCAGCCAATACGGGACAGGGCCGTACGAGCAGTACTTC
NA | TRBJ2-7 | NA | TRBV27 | CASSPDFGREQYF | TGTGCCAGCAGTCCGGACTTTGGGCGCGAGCAGTACTTC
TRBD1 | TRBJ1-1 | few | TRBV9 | CASSGQGKGEAFF | TGTGCCAGCAGCGGACAGGGGAAGGGTGAAGCTTTCTTT
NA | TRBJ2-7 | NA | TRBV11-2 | CASSLGPGRGEQYF | TGTGCCAGCAGCTTAGGGCCTGGGCGAGGAGAGCAGTACTTC
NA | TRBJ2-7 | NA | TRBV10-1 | CASGGWDARGYYEQYF | TGCGCCAGCGGCGGCTGGGACGCCCGGGGGTACTACGAGCAGTACTTC
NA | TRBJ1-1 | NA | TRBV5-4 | CASSPDSAEAFF | TGTGCCAGCAGCCCGGACAGTGCTGAAGCTTTCTTT
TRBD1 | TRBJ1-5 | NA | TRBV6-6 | CASSKDRGNQPQHF | TGTGCCAGCAGCAAGGACAGGGGCAATCAGCCCCAGCATTTT
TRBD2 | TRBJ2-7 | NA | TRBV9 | CASSVEPSGSYEQYF | TGTGCCAGCAGCGTAGAGCCTAGCGGGAGTTACGAGCAGTACTTC
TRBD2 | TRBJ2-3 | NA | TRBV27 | CASSFPPVTTSGRGDTQYF | TGTGCCAGCAGTTTCCCGCCCGTAACGACTAGCGGGAGGGGGGATACGCAGTATTTT
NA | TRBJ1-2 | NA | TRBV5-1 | CASSLDNNYGYTF | TGCGCCAGCAGCCTGGACAACAACTATGGCTACACCTTC
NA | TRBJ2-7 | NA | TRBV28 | CASSLAEPSYEQYF | TGTGCCAGCAGTTTGGCGGAACCTTCCTACGAGCAGTACTTC
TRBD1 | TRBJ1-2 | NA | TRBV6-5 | CASSYSQGALYGYTF | TGTGCCAGCAGTTACTCGCAGGGGGCCCTCTATGGCTACACCTTC
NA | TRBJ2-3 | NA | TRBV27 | CASSLLSDSTDTQYF | TGTGCCAGCAGTTTATTGTCTGATAGCACAGATACGCAGTATTTT
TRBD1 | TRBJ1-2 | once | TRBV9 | CASSVSGQEYYGYTF | TGTGCCAGCAGCGTAAGCGGACAGGAATACTATGGCTACACCTTC
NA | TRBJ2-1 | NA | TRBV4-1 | CASSAVGEQFF | TGCGCCAGCAGCGCCGTAGGAGAGCAGTTCTTC
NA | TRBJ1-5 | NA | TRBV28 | CASRVTGNNQPQHF | TGTGCCAGCAGAGTAACGGGAAACAATCAGCCCCAGCATTTT
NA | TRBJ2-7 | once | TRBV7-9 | CASSFTDGEQYF | TGTGCCAGCAGCTTTACGGACGGGGAGCAGTACTTC
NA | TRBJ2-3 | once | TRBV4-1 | CASSSRGRGPDTQYF | TGCGCCAGCAGCTCGAGGGGCAGGGGCCCCGATACGCAGTATTTT
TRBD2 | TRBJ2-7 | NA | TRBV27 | CASSLRAGAYEQYF | TGTGCCAGCAGTTTACGCGCGGGAGCCTACGAGCAGTACTTC
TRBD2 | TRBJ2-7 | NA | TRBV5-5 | CASSLGFLAGEYEQYF | TGTGCCAGCAGCTTGGGCTTTCTAGCGGGAGAATACGAGCAGTACTTC
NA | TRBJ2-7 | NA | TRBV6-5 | CASSFGIKDEQYF | TGTGCCAGCAGTTTCGGTATTAAGGACGAGCAGTACTTC
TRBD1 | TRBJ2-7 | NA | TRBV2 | CASKPGTALYEQYF | TGTGCCAGCAAGCCGGGGACAGCCCTTTACGAGCAGTACTTC
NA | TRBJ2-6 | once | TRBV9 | CASSPRERPGANVLTF | TGTGCCAGCAGCCCCCGGGAGCGACCCGGGGCCAACGTCCTGACTTTC
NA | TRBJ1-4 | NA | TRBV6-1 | CASSREDLTNEKLFF | TGTGCCAGCAGTCGCGAGGATCTCACTAATGAAAAACTGTTTTTT
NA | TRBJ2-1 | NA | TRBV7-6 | CASSTSVEDRPNEQFF | TGTGCCAGCAGCACGTCCGTGGAGGACAGACCCAATGAGCAGTTCTTC
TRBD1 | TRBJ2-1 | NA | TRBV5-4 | CASSLARTGGFDEQFF | TGTGCCAGCAGCTTGGCCCGGACAGGGGGCTTCGATGAGCAGTTCTTC
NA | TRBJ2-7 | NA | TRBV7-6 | CASSLELGEQYF | TGTGCCAGCAGCTTAGAACTAGGTGAGCAGTACTTC